Only one count was recorded for the clone carrying this TCR beta chain. In the study's own analysis: By means of reference gene primer amplification, nucleated cell counts were estimated. The assay was immunoSEQ multiplex PCR, and TCRdb's table has in-frame clones only and misses some. The V and J calls and clone size come from that table; D and trimming were worked out from the DNA. The sample has some 120,000 clones; approximately 80% are singletons. Trimming shortened V by 4 bases and J by 0 bases, and 9 bases separated the two germline ends. Germline values: CDR1 LGHNT, CDR2 FRNRAP. This CDR3 has 14 residues. The record originates from a study of blood T cell repertoires in COVID-19. On the study more broadly: Samples of COVID-19 (acute and convalescent) were obtained from the United States, Italy and Spain. In each case, the material was cDNA or gDNA derived from T cells, B-cell-depleted T cells, or PBMCs.

The sample comprised peripheral blood. The receptor was isolated from a man between 65 and 85 years old with acute or convalescent COVID-19. The chain combines TRBV12-5 with TRBJ1-2; TRBD1 might be the D (5 bases). The CDR3 DNA is TGTGCTAGTGGTTCCTCAGGGTCTAACTATGGCTACACCTTC. Translating gives CASGSSGSNYGYTF.